Here is one T cell receptor beta chain with its context. One junction end does not reproduce the germline sequence, and a read error may be involved. CDR1 is SGHVS and CDR2 is FQNEAQ in the germline V gene. This CDR3 is built from 14 residues. The record originates from a study of technical replicates of blood from a few donors. Assay used: immunoSEQ multiplex PCR; TCRdb lists only in-frame clones, some missing. The sample includes around 76,000 clones, roughly 96% seen only once; the top ten take over 0.2%. Sequencing was performed on T cells isolated from PBMCs. This TCR derives from a human donor in good health. The chain employs TRBV7-8 and TRBJ2-7; 14 nucleotides agree with TRBD2. CDR3 protein: CASSYDRLAGGQDF. In DNA, the CDR3 is TGTGCCAGCAGCTACGATCGACTAGCGGGAGGGCAGGACTTC. The full variable domain, with the rest looked up from reference TRBV7-8 and TRBJ2-7, is GAGVSQSPRYKVAKRGQDVALRCDPISGHVSLFWYQQALGQGPEFLTYFQNEAQLDKSGLPSDRFFAERPEGSVSTLKIQRTQQEDSAVYLCASSYDRLAGGQDFGPGTRLTVT.